These 5 T cell receptor beta chains share one sample of origin, sequenced in a study of T cell repertoires in cytomegalovirus infection. Antigen specificity for these receptors is unknown. Using its own MiXCR run on the reads, TCRdb lists one record per CDR3 protein. The sample has tens of thousands of distinct CDR3 sequences, 45% to 55% seen once; the top ten hold about 92%. Sample: CD8+ T cells from cultured PBMCs, taken from culture after CMV antigen stimulation. The receptor set was obtained from a human donor in good health (CMV status not recorded). Some clones in this sample may be carry-over from other donors' samples.

This clonotype was counted at least ten times. The J gene is TRBJ2-3, the V gene TRBV7-2, with D perhaps TRBD2 (7 bases). The CDR3 totals 16 residues. V lost 1 base to trimming and J lost 0 bases, with 11 bases between them. The germline V gene has CDR1 SGHTA and CDR2 FQGNSA. CDR3 DNA sequence: TGTGCCAGCAGCTTAGGAGGGGGGGACAGCACAGATACGCAGTATTTT. This sequence encodes CASSLGGGDSTDTQYF.

The chain recombines TRBV3-1 with TRBJ2-7; D is ambiguous. V was pared by 4 bases and J by 0 bases, with 10 bases between. CDR1 is LGHDT, CDR2 YNNKEL, per germline (reference sequence). CDR3 length: 14 residues. The DNA for the CDR3 is TGTGCCAGCAGCCTCGGCCGTCTCTCCTACGAGCAGTACTTC. Translated: CASSLGRLSYEQYF.

This rearrangement joins TRBV7-9 to TRBJ1-2; D ambiguous. Trimming left V 4 bases short and J 7 bases short, with 13 bases between. The CDR3 extends over 13 amino acids. CDR1 SEHNR and CDR2 FQNEAQ come from the germline V gene (reference sequence). The CDR3 DNA reads as TGTGCCAGCAGCTCCCGCGGGGTTGTTGGCTACACCTTC. Protein sequence: CASSSRGVVGYTF.

The sample holds a few counts of this clonotype. The chain joins TRBV4-1 to TRBJ2-1; unclear D gene. The CDR3 covers 13 residues. The germline CDR1 and CDR2 sequences are MGHRA and YSYEKL. V dropped 0 bases and J dropped 8 bases, with 8 bases sitting between them. Here the CDR3 DNA reads TGCGCCAGCAGCCAAGAAAAGGTAGATGAGCAGTTCTTC. It specifies CASSQEKVDEQFF.

The sample holds many counts of this clonotype. The chain uses TRBV7-2 and TRBJ1-1; unclear D gene. Trimming removed 5 bases from V and 1 base from J, with 11 bases in between. The CDR3 consists of 14 residues. Looked up from germline, CDR1 is SGHTA and CDR2 is FQGNSA. The CDR3 loop is CASSLRNGNTEAFF. CDR3 nucleotides: TGTGCCAGCAGCCTTAGGAATGGGAACACTGAAGCTTTCTTT.